One sample yielded the 5 T cell receptor beta chains listed below, sequenced in a study of blood T cell repertoires in COVID-19. Sequenced by immunoSEQ multiplex PCR; TCRdb stores in-frame clones only, minus some. The data show 280,000 or so clones, 90% seen once. The sample was PBMCs or T cells enriched from blood (not recorded which). Source of these receptors: a woman between 18 and 29 years old with acute COVID-19.

The chain is built from TRBV7-9 and TRBJ2-2, with TRBD2 matching over 14 bases. Looked up from germline, CDR1 is SEHNR and CDR2 is FQNEAQ (reference sequence). The V and J ends lost 3 bases and 3 bases, in that order; junction bases with no gene match: 6. This CDR3 spans 18 amino acids. CDR3 DNA sequence: TGTGCCAGCAGCTTGGGACTAGCGGGAGTCGAGTACACCGGGGAGCTGTTTTTT. Amino acid sequence: CASSLGLAGVEYTGELFF.

The chain joins TRBV6-5 to TRBJ1-2; possible D gene TRBD1, 6 bases. V was trimmed by 0 bases and J by 4 bases, leaving 9 bases between them. The CDR3 has 14 residues. Germline CDR1 reads MNHEY; CDR2 reads SVGAGI. This CDR3 reads CASSYSDRPYGYTF. The CDR3 region has the DNA TGTGCCAGCAGTTACTCTGACAGGCCCTATGGCTACACCTTC.

The chain couples TRBV7-2 to TRBJ2-1; 11 bases align to TRBD2. The V segment lost 5 bases and the J segment 5 bases; nucleotides outside the gene matches: 2. CDR3 length equals 14 residues. Germline V gene data show CDR1 as SGHTA and CDR2 as FQGNSA. The CDR3 loop is CASSQTSGNNEQFF. The CDR3 nucleotides are TGTGCCAGCAGCCAGACTAGCGGGAACAATGAGCAGTTCTTC.

In its sample, this clone was seen a few times. The CDR3 nucleotides are TGTGCCAGCAGTCGCTCGGGACAGCTACACTATGGCTACACCTTC. Residues: CASSRSGQLHYGYTF. The rearrangement joins TRBV6-5 to TRBJ1-2, with 7 bases matching TRBD1. Germline V gene sequence: CDR1 MNHEY, CDR2 SVGAGI. This CDR3 is built from 15 residues. The trim removed 5 bases at V and 3 bases at J, leaving 9 bases unmatched.

The chain has TRBV6-6 and TRBJ2-5; 11 bases line up with TRBD2. Germline-derived CDR1 and CDR2 are MNHNY and SVGAGI (reference sequence). The CDR3 has 18 residues. Losses at the gene ends were 5 bases for V and 4 bases for J; bases not matched to a gene: 15. CDR3 DNA: TGTGCCAGCAGTCCCACAAACCGACTAGCGGGACCTAGAGAGACCCAGTACTTC. This gives the protein CASSPTNRLAGPRETQYF.